This TCR beta chain stems from a study of regulatory T cells in long-lasting Graves disease (dated by TCRdb to the early 2020s). In the study overall: Patients with newly diagnosed Graves' disease had been on antithyroid drugs for under 3 months. Patients with persistent Graves' disease were compared with patients with newly diagnosed Graves' disease using TCR sequencing and RNA sequencing of peripheral blood. The study was registered as a clinical trial and conducted in China. A total of around 35 samples underwent TCR sequencing: around 13 from persistent and approximately 20 from newly diagnosed Graves' disease patients. What the authors observed across the whole study: The authors acknowledged the small sample size as a limitation that may reduce accuracy. The study examined only peripheral blood because the primary lesion, thyroid tissue, could not be accessed. Lower TCR Shannon entropy and fewer highly expanded clones were observed in persistent Graves' disease patients than in newly diagnosed patients, which suggested clonal expansion. Only the TCR beta chain was sequenced and analyzed. Persistent disease showed preferential use of TRBV28, TRBJ1-2 and TRBJ2-5, whereas newly diagnosed disease favored TRBV20-1 and TRBJ2-1. A larger number of public clonotypes was shared among persistent patients (about 2,700) than among newly diagnosed patients (roughly 1,000).

Library preparation employed multiplex PCR. Sequencing used an Illumina HiSeq 4000. CDR3 regions were amplified by Arm-PCR with iRepertoire HTBI primers to construct TCR beta libraries. Before sequencing, the PCR products underwent gel purification. The paper's data handling went like this. Gene usage analysis of CDR3 amino acid clonotypes relied on the approximately 68 TRBV and about 15 TRBJ segments identified across samples. Filtered high-quality paired reads were merged into contigs using COPE and FqMerger. BLAST was used to align contigs to IMGT TRBV, TRBD and TRBJ reference genes, and CDR3 was defined according to IMGT. Any clonotype with a frequency above 0.1% was classified as a highly expanded clone. Shannon entropy was used to measure repertoire diversity, and the Gini coefficient was used to measure V-J evenness. A clonotype found in more than one individual was treated as public. TCRdb took the public reads, trimmed them with fastp at Q25, ran MiXCR for clone calling and kept in-frame beta chains. Rows are unified per CDR3 protein, each entry keeping the most common DNA and genes. The V and J calls were determined by TCRdb, not by the authors. For this sample there are roughly 500,000 distinct CDR3 sequences; more than 10% appear just once. Clones ranked in the top ten supply over 7% of the sample.

In its sample, this clonotype was seen many times. What antigen it recognizes has not been identified. Base qualities are missing; no much larger clone stands one base away. The time point tag for this specimen amounts to: newly diagnosed GD, antithyroid drugs for less than 3 months. RNA was extracted from PBMCs in TRIzol for both TCR sequencing and RNA sequencing. The diagnosis of Graves' disease was made according to American Thyroid Association guidelines. Recruitment of patients was carried out at an endocrinology department in Xi'an, China. From each patient, around 8.3 milliliters of peripheral blood was collected into an EDTA anticoagulant tube. Ficoll Paque Plus density gradient separation was used to isolate PBMCs, and no further T cell sorting was done. An Agilent 2100 Bioanalyzer and agarose gel were used to assess RNA quality, and a NanoDrop 2000 was used to measure RNA concentration. Relative to germline, V is missing 5 bases and J is missing 5 bases, with 4 bases of the junction outside any gene match. The CDR3 holds 13 amino acids from the cysteine to the phenylalanine. Just CDR3 DNA is preserved here, 39 bases in frame from base 1. The CDR1 and CDR2 encoded by the germline V gene (reference sequence) are DFQATT and SNEGSKA.

The same specimen was also included in a second study, on T cells in Graves' hyperthyroidism and ophthalmopathy. The second study reports: A patient counted as having stable Graves' hyperthyroidism if no progression to ophthalmopathy occurred over 18 months of follow-up. Hyperthyroidism patients were aged 18 to 65 years and newly diagnosed, with disease duration of less than 2 months. Exclusion was applied to patients with uncontrolled infections, other autoimmune diseases, pregnancy or lactation. Diagnoses were established on the basis of clinical symptoms, serum thyroxine and TRAb, thyroid ultrasound, and orbital computed tomography. The TCR CDR3 was subjected to a first round of RT-PCR using the HTBI primer set and the Qiagen OneStep RT-PCR kit. Most expanded thyroid clonotypes (frequency above 0.001) were also found in blood, which suggests that blood repertoires may mirror thyroid immune responses. A model built on a 13 V-J signature distinguished ophthalmopathy from stable hyperthyroidism, reaching over 85% sensitivity and approximately 83% specificity in cross-validation and 80%/75% in testing. During validation, the model predicted progression to ophthalmopathy a median of about 6.3 months ahead of onset, with around 65% sensitivity and 72.22% specificity. To identify TCR V-J signatures that set the groups apart, the researchers used a discovery cohort of about a hundred patients, made up of fewer than 50 with Graves' ophthalmopathy and about 59 with stable Graves' hyperthyroidism. An independent validation cohort of under 20 hyperthyroidism patients and about 16 patients who later progressed to ophthalmopathy tested prospective prediction of ophthalmopathy. The roughly 91 discovery patients were randomly divided into training and test sets at a 7:3 ratio. The study also compared thyroid tissue and blood T-cell repertoires from about 6 Graves' hyperthyroidism patients. Once sampling was done, hyperthyroidism patients were given methimazole at a starting dose of 30 mg daily, whereas ophthalmopathy patients were given high-dose intravenous methylprednisolone. Libraries were constructed in a second round of multiplex PCR, after which size selection and purification were performed. Sequencing of the libraries was done on an Illumina HiSeq2000 using paired-end 100 bp reads. SOAPnuke was used to process the raw data, throwing out any read that contained adapters or uncalled bases, had a mean Phred below 15, or lacked an exact constant-primer or identifier match. High-quality paired reads were merged using COPE v1.2.5, and each unique nucleotide sequence was defined as a clonotype. Clonotypes were aligned to IMGT TRBV, TRBD and TRBJ reference segments using MiTCR v1.1. Analysis was restricted to V-J combinations with a frequency above 0.0001, which covered approximately 99% of repertoires. A TCS score was defined as the ratio of F50 (clonal expansion) to E x V (chaos), with BLOSUM62-based TCRdist applied between CDR3 peptides within each V-J. Welch's t-statistics and random forest reduced around 520 V-J features to about 12, which were used in a naive Bayes classifier (R e1071). No statistical method was used to set the sample size in advance, and investigators knew the group allocation. According to the paper, TCR Vbeta CDR3 sequencing was carried out on about 140 peripheral blood samples, which came from more than 40 ophthalmopathy, around 75 hyperthyroidism and some 17 progressor patients.

This specimen consisted of peripheral blood mononuclear cells (PBMCs), obtained at new diagnosis, from a patient treated with antithyroid drugs. This chain joins TRBV20-1 to TRBJ1-4; the central 8 bases match TRBD1. The clonotype originates from a woman between 25 and 40 years old with Graves disease. Donor details come from another sample of the same person, matched by shared clones. The nucleotide sequence reads as follows: TGCAGTGCTTTACAGGGGGGAAATGAAAAACTGTTTTTT. It translates as CSALQGGNEKLFF.